Listed below are T cell receptor beta chains from one sample, sequenced in a study of Ad26.COV2.S vaccination and SARS-CoV-2 variants. Produced via immunoSEQ multiplex PCR; TCRdb's table is partial and in-frame only. Of around 450,000 clones in the sample, roughly 87% are singletons; the top ten hold 2.5% to 3%. This specimen was peripheral blood, taken in a trial of Ad26.COV2.S vaccine versus placebo. The receptors come from a person between 18 and 65 years old who received the Ad26.COV2.S COVID-19 vaccine or a placebo. Each CDR3 is given with its conserved first and last residue. D genes are given only for firm matches. Part of the rows lack a size; the others show once, few, many or a class for expanded clones.

d_gene	v_gene	abundance	j_gene	CDR3aa	CDR3nt
.	TRBV5-8	.	TRBJ1-5	CASSGALYSNQPQHF	TGTGCCAGCAGCGGAGCGCTATATAGCAATCAGCCCCAGCATTTT
TRBD1	TRBV5-5	.	TRBJ2-4	CASSLITGGIQYF	TGTGCCAGCAGCTTAATTACAGGGGGCATTCAGTACTTC
TRBD2	TRBV5-8	.	TRBJ2-4	CASSLARTSGGAGSNIQYF	TGTGCCAGCAGCTTGGCCCGGACTAGCGGGGGGGCTGGTAGTAACATTCAGTACTTC
.	TRBV6-5	.	TRBJ2-1	CASSYGPSSYNEQFF	TGTGCCAGCAGTTACGGGCCAAGCTCCTACAATGAGCAGTTCTTC
TRBD1	TRBV19	few	TRBJ1-2	CASSPRGTGVYGYTF	TGTGCCAGTAGCCCTCGGGGGACAGGGGTTTATGGCTACACCTTC
.	TRBV10-3	.	TRBJ2-3	CAISEPGIGTDTQYF	TGTGCCATCAGTGAGCCGGGGATCGGCACAGATACGCAGTATTTT
.	TRBV11-3	.	TRBJ2-2	CASRVSNTGELFF	TGTGCCAGCAGGGTCTCCAACACCGGGGAGCTGTTTTTT
.	TRBV19	.	TRBJ1-5	CASSIWRINQPQHF	TGTGCCAGTAGTATTTGGCGGATTAATCAGCCCCAGCATTTT
.	TRBV6-5	.	TRBJ2-2	CASSSPGELFF	TGTGCCAGCAGTTCTCCTGGGGAGCTGTTTTTT
TRBD1	TRBV4-3	once	TRBJ2-1	CASSDTPGQGEGNEQFF	TGCGCCAGCAGCGACACACCAGGACAGGGGGAGGGGAATGAGCAGTTCTTC
.	TRBV18	.	TRBJ2-1	CASSPPSSYNEQFF	TGTGCCAGCTCACCCCCGAGCTCCTACAATGAGCAGTTCTTC
.	TRBV3-1/TRBV3-2	once	TRBJ2-2	CASSQPGVAGELFF	TGTGCCAGCAGCCAACCGGGAGTGGCCGGGGAGCTGTTTTTT
TRBD1	TRBV7-2	.	TRBJ1-1	CASSLRQGIEAFF	TGTGCCAGCAGCTTAAGACAGGGAATTGAAGCTTTCTTT
.	TRBV10-3	.	TRBJ2-7	CAISVAAAYEQYF	TGTGCCATCAGTGTGGCGGCGGCCTACGAGCAGTACTTC
.	TRBV28	.	TRBJ1-2	CAIAGNYGYTF	TGTGCCATAGCAGGTAACTATGGCTACACCTTC
TRBD1	TRBV9	.	TRBJ1-2	CASMRDRGYGYTF	TGTGCCAGCATGAGGGACAGGGGCTATGGCTACACCTTC
.	TRBV19	.	TRBJ1-1	CASSMGWRAFF	TGTGCCAGTAGTATGGGGTGGCGGGCTTTCTTT
TRBD1	TRBV7-2	.	TRBJ2-3	CASSLLGQGTGDTQYF	TGTGCCAGCAGCTTATTGGGACAGGGAACCGGAGATACGCAGTATTTT
.	TRBV4-1	.	TRBJ1-1	CASSQVRGGTEAFF	TGCGCCAGCAGCCAAGTGAGAGGGGGAACTGAAGCTTTCTTT
TRBD1	TRBV19	.	TRBJ2-1	CASTKQGQVVGGEQFF	TGTGCCAGTACTAAACAGGGACAGGTCGTCGGGGGTGAGCAGTTCTTC
TRBD1	TRBV7-8	.	TRBJ1-1	CASSLVGGANTEAFF	TGTGCCAGCAGCTTAGTAGGGGGCGCGAACACTGAAGCTTTCTTT
TRBD2	TRBV7-3	.	TRBJ2-1	CASSLGLAGNNEQFF	TGTGCCAGCAGCTTAGGACTAGCGGGTAACAATGAGCAGTTCTTC
.	TRBV5-1	.	TRBJ1-1	CASSLMRERNTEAFF	TGCGCCAGCAGCTTAATGCGGGAGAGGAACACTGAAGCTTTCTTT
.	TRBV3-1/TRBV3-2	.	TRBJ2-3	CASSRGPNQEIDTQYF	TGTGCCAGCAGCCGAGGGCCGAACCAAGAGATAGATACGCAGTATTTT
.	TRBV4-3	.	TRBJ1-2	CASSQVQASYGYTF	TGCGCCAGCAGCCAAGTGCAGGCCTCCTATGGCTACACCTTC
.	TRBV18	.	TRBJ2-7	CASSLEYRVWQYF	TGTGCCAGCTCACTAGAGTATCGGGTATGGCAGTACTTC
.	TRBV7-2	.	TRBJ2-5	CASSPIRTGIGETQYF	TGTGCCAGCAGCCCCATCCGAACAGGGATTGGGGAGACCCAGTACTTC
.	TRBV7-2	.	TRBJ1-1	CASTYRQLNTEAFF	TGTGCCAGCACCTATAGACAGTTGAACACTGAAGCTTTCTTT
TRBD1	TRBV5-4	.	TRBJ1-2	CASSLAGQGPGDGYTF	TGTGCCAGCAGCTTAGCAGGACAGGGGCCAGGCGATGGCTACACCTTC
TRBD1	TRBV3-1/TRBV3-2	few	TRBJ2-3	CASSHSGTGVVDTQYF	TGTGCCAGCAGCCACTCCGGGACAGGGGTCGTTGATACGCAGTATTTT
.	TRBV23-1	.	TRBJ2-1	CASSRTRVWLLYNEQFF	TGCGCCAGCAGTCGCACGCGGGTATGGCTGCTTTACAATGAGCAGTTCTTC
TRBD1	TRBV7-2	.	TRBJ1-1	CASSLAPGQGGNTEAFF	TGTGCCAGCAGCTTAGCCCCGGGACAGGGTGGTAACACTGAAGCTTTCTTT
.	TRBV5-1	.	TRBJ1-4	CASSLSDSNEKLFF	TGCGCCAGCAGCTTGTCAGACTCTAATGAAAAACTGTTTTTT
TRBD1	TRBV2	.	TRBJ2-7	CASSGGTGAREQYF	TGTGCCAGCAGTGGGGGAACAGGGGCGCGCGAGCAGTACTTC
.	TRBV5-1	.	TRBJ1-2	CASTDLNYGYTF	TGCGCCAGCACAGATTTGAACTATGGCTACACCTTC
.	TRBV28	.	TRBJ2-7	CASSLAPRGAYEQYF	TGTGCCAGCAGTTTAGCCCCTAGGGGGGCCTACGAGCAGTACTTC
TRBD2	TRBV19	once	TRBJ2-3	CASSIGTSGGPTDTQYF	TGTGCCAGTAGTATAGGGACTAGCGGGGGGCCCACAGATACGCAGTATTTT
.	TRBV10-3	.	TRBJ1-6	CAISNRNSPLHF	TGTGCCATCAGTAATAGAAATTCACCCCTCCACTTT
TRBD2	TRBV4-3	.	TRBJ2-1	CASSQDWTGGLNEQFF	TGCGCCAGCAGCCAAGATTGGACGGGAGGCCTTAATGAGCAGTTCTTC
.	TRBV28	.	TRBJ1-2	CASSFFPPSDYGYTF	TGTGCCAGCAGTTTCTTCCCCCCCAGTGACTATGGCTACACCTTC
.	TRBV6-6	.	TRBJ1-1	CASGALQATEAFF	TGTGCCAGCGGAGCGCTCCAGGCCACTGAAGCTTTCTTT
TRBD2	TRBV2	.	TRBJ2-1	CASTYIAGAGNEQFF	TGTGCCAGCACCTATATAGCGGGGGCTGGTAATGAGCAGTTCTTC
TRBD2	TRBV9	.	TRBJ2-1	CASSVGAGGPNEQFF	TGTGCCAGCAGCGTAGGAGCGGGAGGGCCCAATGAGCAGTTCTTC
.	TRBV7-3	.	TRBJ2-1	CASSPQRVGSYNEQFF	TGTGCCAGCAGCCCCCAGCGCGTAGGATCTTACAATGAGCAGTTCTTC
.	TRBV11-3	.	TRBJ1-4	CASSIWGVSNEKLFF	TGTGCCAGCAGCATCTGGGGGGTCTCTAATGAAAAACTGTTTTTT